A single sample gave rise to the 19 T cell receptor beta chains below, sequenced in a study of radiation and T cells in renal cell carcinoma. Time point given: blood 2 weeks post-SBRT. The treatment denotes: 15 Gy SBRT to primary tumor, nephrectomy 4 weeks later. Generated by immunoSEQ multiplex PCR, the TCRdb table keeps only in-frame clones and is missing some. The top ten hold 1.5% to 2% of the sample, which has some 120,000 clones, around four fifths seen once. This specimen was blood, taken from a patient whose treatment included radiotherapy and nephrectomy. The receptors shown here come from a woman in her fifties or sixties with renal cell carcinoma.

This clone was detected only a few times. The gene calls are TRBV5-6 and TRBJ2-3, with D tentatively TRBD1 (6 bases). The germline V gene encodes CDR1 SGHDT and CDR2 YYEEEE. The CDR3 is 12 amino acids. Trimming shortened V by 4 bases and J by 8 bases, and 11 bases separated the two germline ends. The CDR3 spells CASSRGGFTQYF. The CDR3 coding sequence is TGTGCCAGCAGCCGAGGGGGTTTTACGCAGTATTTT.

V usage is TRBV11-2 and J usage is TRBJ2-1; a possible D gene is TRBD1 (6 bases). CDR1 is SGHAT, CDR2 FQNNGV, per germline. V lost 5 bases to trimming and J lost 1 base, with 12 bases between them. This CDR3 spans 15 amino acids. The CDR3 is CASSPLTGSYNEQFF. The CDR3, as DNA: TGTGCCAGCAGCCCCCTTACAGGGTCCTACAATGAGCAGTTCTTC.

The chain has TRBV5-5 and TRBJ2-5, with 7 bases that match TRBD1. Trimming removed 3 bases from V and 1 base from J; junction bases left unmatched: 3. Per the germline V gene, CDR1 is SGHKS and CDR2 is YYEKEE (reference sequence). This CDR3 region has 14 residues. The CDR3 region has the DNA TGTGCCAGCAGCTCCAGGACAGGCCAAGAGACCCAGTACTTC. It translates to CASSSRTGQETQYF.

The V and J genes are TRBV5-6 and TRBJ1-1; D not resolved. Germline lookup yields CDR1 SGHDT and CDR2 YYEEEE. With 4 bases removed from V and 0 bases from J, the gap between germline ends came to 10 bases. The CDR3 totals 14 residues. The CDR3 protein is CASSKDLMNTEAFF. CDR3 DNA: TGTGCCAGCAGCAAGGACCTCATGAACACTGAAGCTTTCTTT.

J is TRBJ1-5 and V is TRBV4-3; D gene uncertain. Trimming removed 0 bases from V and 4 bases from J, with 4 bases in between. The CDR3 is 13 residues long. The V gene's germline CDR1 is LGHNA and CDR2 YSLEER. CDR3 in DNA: TGCGCCAGCAGCCAAGATGAGAATCAGCCCCAGCATTTT. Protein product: CASSQDENQPQHF.

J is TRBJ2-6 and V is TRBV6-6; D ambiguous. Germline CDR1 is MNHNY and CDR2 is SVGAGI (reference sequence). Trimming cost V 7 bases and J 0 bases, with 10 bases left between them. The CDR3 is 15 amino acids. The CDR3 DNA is TGTGCCAGCACGACGCCCGACTCTGGGGCCAACGTCCTGACTTTC. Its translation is CASTTPDSGANVLTF.

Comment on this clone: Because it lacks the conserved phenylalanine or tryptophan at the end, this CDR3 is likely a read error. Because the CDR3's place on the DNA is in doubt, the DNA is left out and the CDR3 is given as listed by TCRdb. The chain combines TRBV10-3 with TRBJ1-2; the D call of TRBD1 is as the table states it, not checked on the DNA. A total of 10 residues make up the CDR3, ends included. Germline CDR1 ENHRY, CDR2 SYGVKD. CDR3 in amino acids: CAISDITGLG.

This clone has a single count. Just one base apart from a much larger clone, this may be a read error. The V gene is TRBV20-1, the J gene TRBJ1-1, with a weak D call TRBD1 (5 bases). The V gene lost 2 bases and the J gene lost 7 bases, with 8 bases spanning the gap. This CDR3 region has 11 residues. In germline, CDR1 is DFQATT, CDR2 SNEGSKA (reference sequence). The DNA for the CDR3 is TGCAGTGCTAGACGGGACGGTGAAGCTTTCTTT. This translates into CSARRDGEAFF.

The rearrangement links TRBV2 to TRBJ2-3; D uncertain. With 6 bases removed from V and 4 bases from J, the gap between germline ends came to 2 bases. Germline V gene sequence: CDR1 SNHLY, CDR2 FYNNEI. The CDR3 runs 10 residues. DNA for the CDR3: TGTGCCAGCAGGTCAGATACGCAGTATTTT. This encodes CASRSDTQYF.

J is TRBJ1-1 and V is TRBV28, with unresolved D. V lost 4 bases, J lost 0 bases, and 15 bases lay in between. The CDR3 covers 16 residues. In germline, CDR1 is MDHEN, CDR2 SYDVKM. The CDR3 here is CASSWDQTTMNTEAFF. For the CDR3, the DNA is TGTGCCAGCAGTTGGGATCAGACAACGATGAACACTGAAGCTTTCTTT.

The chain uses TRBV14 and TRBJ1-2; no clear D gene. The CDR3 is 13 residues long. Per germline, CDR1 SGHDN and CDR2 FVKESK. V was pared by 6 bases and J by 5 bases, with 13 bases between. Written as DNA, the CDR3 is TGTGCCAGCAGGGCCTCCTACATGTATGGCTACACCTTC. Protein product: CASRASYMYGYTF.

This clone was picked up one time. The CDR3 DNA is TGTGCCAGCAATCAGGGGTGGGACAGGAGCTCCTACGAGCAGTACTTC. Translating gives CASNQGWDRSSYEQYF. The J gene is TRBJ2-7, the V gene TRBV2, with TRBD1 matching over 8 bases. The germline V gene encodes CDR1 SNHLY and CDR2 FYNNEI. The junction had 11 bases not matched to a gene; V was cut back by 7 bases and J by 0 bases. CDR3 length: 16 amino acids.

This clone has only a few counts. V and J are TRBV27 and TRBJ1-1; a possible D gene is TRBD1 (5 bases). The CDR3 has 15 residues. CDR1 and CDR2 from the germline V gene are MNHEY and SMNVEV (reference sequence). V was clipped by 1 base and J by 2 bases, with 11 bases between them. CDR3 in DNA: TGTGCCAGCAGTTTATTGGGGGGGTCCAACACTGAAGCTTTCTTT. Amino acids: CASSLLGGSNTEAFF.

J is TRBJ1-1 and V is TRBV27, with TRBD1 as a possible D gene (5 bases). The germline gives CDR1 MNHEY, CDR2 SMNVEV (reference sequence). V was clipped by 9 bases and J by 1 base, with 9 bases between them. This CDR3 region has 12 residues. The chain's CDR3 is CASRGTNTEAFF. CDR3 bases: TGTGCCAGTCGAGGGACGAACACTGAAGCTTTCTTT.

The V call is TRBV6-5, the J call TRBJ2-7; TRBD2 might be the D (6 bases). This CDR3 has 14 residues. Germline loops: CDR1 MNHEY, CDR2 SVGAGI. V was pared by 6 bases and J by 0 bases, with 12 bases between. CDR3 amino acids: CASRTDYTSYEQYF. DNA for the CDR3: TGTGCCAGCAGGACGGACTATACCTCCTACGAGCAGTACTTC.

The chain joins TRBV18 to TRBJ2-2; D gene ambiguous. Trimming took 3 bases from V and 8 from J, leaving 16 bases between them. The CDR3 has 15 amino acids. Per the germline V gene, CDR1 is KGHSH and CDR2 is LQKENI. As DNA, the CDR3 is TGTGCCAGCTCACCTTTGACCCTACCACCAGGGGAGCTGTTTTTT. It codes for CASSPLTLPPGELFF.

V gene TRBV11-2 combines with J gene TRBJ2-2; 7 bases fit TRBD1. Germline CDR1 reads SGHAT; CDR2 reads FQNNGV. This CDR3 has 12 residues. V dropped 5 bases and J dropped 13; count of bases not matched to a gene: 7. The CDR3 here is CASSPGQSRLFF. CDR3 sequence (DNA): TGTGCCAGCAGCCCGGGACAGTCGCGGCTGTTTTTT.

The CDR3 region has the DNA TGCAGCGTTGGGGTATATCGGACAGGGCCCTTTTGGGAGCAGTACTTC. Amino acids: CSVGVYRTGPFWEQYF. The genes are TRBV29-1 and TRBJ2-7; 8 bases are a match to TRBD1. The CDR3 length is 16 residues. CDR1 is SQVTM, CDR2 ANQGSEA, per germline. The junction had 18 bases not matched to a gene; V was cut back by 4 bases and J by 7 bases.

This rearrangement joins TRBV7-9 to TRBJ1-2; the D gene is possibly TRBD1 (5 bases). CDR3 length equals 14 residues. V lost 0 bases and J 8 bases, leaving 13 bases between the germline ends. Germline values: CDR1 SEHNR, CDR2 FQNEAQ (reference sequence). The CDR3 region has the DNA TGTGCCAGCAGCTTAGCGTTGCAGGGAAGAGGCTACACCTTC. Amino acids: CASSLALQGRGYTF.